The 6 T cell receptor beta chains in this list originate from one sample, sequenced in a study of T cell responses to AZD1222 COVID-19 vaccine (dated by TCRdb to the early 2020s). Libraries were built with the immunoSEQ multiplex PCR assay. Not all clones reach the TCRdb copy of this immuneACCESS table, which keeps in-frame sequences only. Checked studies attribute under half of the gap to unresolved V genes and leave the rest unexplained. This sample lists over 130,000 clones; over 75% were detected once. The top ten hold around 4.7% of the sample. The meaning of the sample's time point label: baseline before first vaccination. The sequenced sample was peripheral blood, obtained on day 0 of AZD1222 vaccination. These receptors were collected from an adult in good health.

The CDR3 is CASSDRTAYNEQFF. CDR3 in DNA: TGTGCCAGTAGTGACCGGACTGCATACAATGAGCAGTTCTTC. The chain recombines TRBV19 with TRBJ2-1, with D maybe TRBD2 (5 bases). In germline, CDR1 is LNHDA, CDR2 SQIVND (reference sequence). The ends were cut back, 5 bases at V and 4 bases at J, with 12 bases in the middle. The CDR3 has 14 amino acids.

The rearrangement joins TRBV4-1 to TRBJ2-4; D possibly corresponds to TRBD2 (6 bases). CDR1 is MGHRA, CDR2 YSYEKL, per germline. The CDR3 consists of 17 residues. Trimming cost V 3 bases and J 3 bases, with 18 bases left between them. Written as DNA, the CDR3 is TGCGCCAGCAGCCACGGGCGGGGTGGGCTTGGCAAAAACATTCAGTACTTC. This encodes CASSHGRGGLGKNIQYF.

The chain uses TRBV7-2 and TRBJ1-6; D ambiguous. The CDR3 runs 12 residues. Trimming removed 3 bases at V and 14 bases at J, with 11 bases between. Germline CDR1 SGHTA, CDR2 FQGNSA. CDR3: CASSFGQAALHF. CDR3 coding DNA: TGTGCCAGCAGCTTTGGTCAGGCCGCCCTCCACTTT.

This chain connects TRBV3-1 (or the pseudogene TRBV3-2) to TRBJ2-2; TRBD2 matches at 11 bases. Germline V gene sequence: CDR1 LGHDT, CDR2 YNNKEL (reference sequence). CDR3 length equals 16 residues. Trimming took 4 bases from V and 3 from J; bases not matched to a gene: 4. The DNA of the CDR3 is TGTGCCAGCAGCCGGACTAGCGGGTCGTACACCGGGGAGCTGTTTTTT. This translates into CASSRTSGSYTGELFF.

The gene calls are TRBV30 and TRBJ2-1; 7 bases line up with TRBD2. V trimming: 0 bases; J trimming: 4 bases; junction bases outside the gene matches: 9. Per the germline V gene, CDR1 is GTSNPN and CDR2 is SVGIG (reference sequence). The CDR3 extends over 16 amino acids. In DNA, the CDR3 is TGTGCCTGGAGTGTACGGGTGAGGGAGGGGTACAATGAGCAGTTCTTC. It translates to CAWSVRVREGYNEQFF.

The chain carries TRBV28 and TRBJ2-3; TRBD2 matches at 9 bases. Germline lookup yields CDR1 MDHEN and CDR2 SYDVKM. The CDR3 consists of 16 residues. V gave up 3 bases and J gave up 2 bases; unmatched junction bases: 6. CDR3 DNA sequence: TGTGCCAGCAGTTTTACCGGCGGGAGGGCCACAGATACGCAGTATTTT. It translates to CASSFTGGRATDTQYF.